This paragraph covers one TCR beta chain sequence. Its antigen is not known. The sample is drawn from a study of T-cell reconstitution after alpha-beta-depleted transplantation in children. Unique molecular identifiers featured in how the TCRbeta library was prepared. TCRdb re-derived calls from the PCR reads in MiXCR, one entry per CDR3 protein. The repertoire holds some 600,000 distinct CDR3 sequences, with under 15% as singletons. Findings of the study overall: In patients about two months after transplant, alpha-beta T cells reportedly arose from several hundred expanded graft clones.

The clonotype originates from a male patient aged 10 to 17 who had a stem cell transplant for acute myeloid leukemia, so the T cells may come from the graft donor. The source material was PBMCs, mostly from graft donor cells, sampled 360 days after TCRalphabeta/CD19-depleted stem cell transplant.

CDR3: CASGTSGIYEQYF. DNA of the CDR3: TGTGCCAGCGGGACTAGCGGGATCTACGAGCAGTACTTC. J is TRBJ2-7 and V is TRBV2; TRBD2 matches 13 bases. The germline gives CDR1 SNHLY, CDR2 FYNNEI. V dropped 8 bases and J dropped 3; count of bases not matched to a gene: 1. The CDR3 has 13 residues.